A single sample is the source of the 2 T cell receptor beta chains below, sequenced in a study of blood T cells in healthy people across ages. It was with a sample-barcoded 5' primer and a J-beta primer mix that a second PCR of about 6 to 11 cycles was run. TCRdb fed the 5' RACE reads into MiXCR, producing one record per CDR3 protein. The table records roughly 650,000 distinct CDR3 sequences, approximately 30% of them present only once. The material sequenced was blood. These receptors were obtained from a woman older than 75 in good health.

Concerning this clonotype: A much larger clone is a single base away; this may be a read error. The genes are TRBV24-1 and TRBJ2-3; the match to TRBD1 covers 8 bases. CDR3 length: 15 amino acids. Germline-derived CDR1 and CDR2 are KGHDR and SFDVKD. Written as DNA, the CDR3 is TGTGCCACCAGTAGCAGGGGGCGAGGCACAGATACGCGGTATTTT. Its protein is CATSSRGRGTDTRYF.

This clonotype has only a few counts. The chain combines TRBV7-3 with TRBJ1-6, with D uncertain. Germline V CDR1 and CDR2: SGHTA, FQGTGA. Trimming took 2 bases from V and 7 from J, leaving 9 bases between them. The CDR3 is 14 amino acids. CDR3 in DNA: TGTGCCAGCAGCTTATTTGCGGGGAATTCACCCCTCCACTTT. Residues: CASSLFAGNSPLHF.